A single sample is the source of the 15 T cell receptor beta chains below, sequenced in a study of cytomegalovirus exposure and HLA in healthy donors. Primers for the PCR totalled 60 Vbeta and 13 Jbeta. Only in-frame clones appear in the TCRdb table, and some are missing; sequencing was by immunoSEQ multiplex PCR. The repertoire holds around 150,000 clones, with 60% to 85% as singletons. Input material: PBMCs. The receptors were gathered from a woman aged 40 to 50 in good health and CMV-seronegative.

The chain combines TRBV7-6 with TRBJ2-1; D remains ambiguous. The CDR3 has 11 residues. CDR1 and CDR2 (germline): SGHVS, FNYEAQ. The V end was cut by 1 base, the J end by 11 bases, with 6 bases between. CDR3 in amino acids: CASSLDEKQFF. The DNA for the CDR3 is TGTGCCAGCAGCTTAGACGAGAAGCAGTTCTTC.

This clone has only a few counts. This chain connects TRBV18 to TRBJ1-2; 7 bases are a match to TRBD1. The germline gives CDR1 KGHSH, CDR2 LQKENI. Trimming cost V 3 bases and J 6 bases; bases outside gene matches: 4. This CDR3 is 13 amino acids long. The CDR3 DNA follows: TGTGCCAGCTCACCCGACAGGGTTGATGGCTACACCTTC. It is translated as CASSPDRVDGYTF.

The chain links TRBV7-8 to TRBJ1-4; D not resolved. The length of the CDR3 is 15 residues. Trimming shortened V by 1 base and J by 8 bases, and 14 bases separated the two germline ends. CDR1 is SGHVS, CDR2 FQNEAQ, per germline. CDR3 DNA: TGTGCCAGCAGCTTAGGGGGAGCTAGTGGAGAAAAACTGTTTTTT. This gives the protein CASSLGGASGEKLFF.

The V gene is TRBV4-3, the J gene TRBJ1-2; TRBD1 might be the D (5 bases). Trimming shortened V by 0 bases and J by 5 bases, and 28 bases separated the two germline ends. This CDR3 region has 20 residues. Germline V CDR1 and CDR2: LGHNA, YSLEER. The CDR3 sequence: CASSQDPPGGRAIKLYGYTF. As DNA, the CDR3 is TGCGCCAGCAGCCAAGATCCCCCCGGGGGGAGAGCGATAAAACTATATGGCTACACCTTC.

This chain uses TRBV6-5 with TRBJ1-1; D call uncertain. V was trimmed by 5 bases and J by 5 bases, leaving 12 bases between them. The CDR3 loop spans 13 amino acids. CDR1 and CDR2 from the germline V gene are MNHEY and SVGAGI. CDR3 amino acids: CASSPPIRTEAFF. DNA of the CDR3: TGTGCCAGCAGTCCCCCGATCAGAACTGAAGCTTTCTTT.

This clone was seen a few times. The CDR3 sequence: CASQLGRGLTGELFF. CDR3 bases: TGTGCCAGCCAACTCGGCAGGGGGCTGACCGGGGAGCTGTTTTTT. V and J are TRBV27 and TRBJ2-2; 8 positions match TRBD1. The CDR3 totals 15 residues. CDR1 MNHEY and CDR2 SMNVEV come from the germline V gene (reference sequence). V was clipped by 8 bases and J by 5 bases; unmatched bases: 10.

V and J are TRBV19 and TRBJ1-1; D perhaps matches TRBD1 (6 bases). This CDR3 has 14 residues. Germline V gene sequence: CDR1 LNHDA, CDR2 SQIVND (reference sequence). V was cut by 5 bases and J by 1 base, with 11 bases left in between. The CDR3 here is CASSPTGSNTEAFF. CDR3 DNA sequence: TGTGCCAGTAGTCCGACAGGTTCGAACACTGAAGCTTTCTTT.

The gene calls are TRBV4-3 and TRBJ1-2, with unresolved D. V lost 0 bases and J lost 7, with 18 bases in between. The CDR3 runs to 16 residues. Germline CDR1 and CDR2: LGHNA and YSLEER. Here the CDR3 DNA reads TGCGCCAGCAGCCAAGATTTTGGCAGGTCGGCGTCTGGCTACACCTTC. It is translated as CASSQDFGRSASGYTF.

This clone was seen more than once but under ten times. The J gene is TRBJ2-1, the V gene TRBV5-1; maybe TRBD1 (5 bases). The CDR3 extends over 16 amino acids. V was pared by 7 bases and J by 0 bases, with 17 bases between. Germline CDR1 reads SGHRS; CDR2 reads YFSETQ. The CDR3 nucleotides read TGCGCCAGCTCCCCTGGACACACCATCTCCTACAATGAGCAGTTCTTC. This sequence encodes CASSPGHTISYNEQFF.

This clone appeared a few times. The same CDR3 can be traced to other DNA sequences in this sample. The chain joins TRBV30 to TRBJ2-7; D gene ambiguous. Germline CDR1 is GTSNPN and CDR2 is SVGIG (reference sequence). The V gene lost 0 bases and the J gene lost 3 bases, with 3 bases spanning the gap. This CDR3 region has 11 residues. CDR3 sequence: CAWSVSYEQYF. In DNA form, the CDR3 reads TGTGCCTGGAGTGTGAGCTACGAGCAGTACTTC.

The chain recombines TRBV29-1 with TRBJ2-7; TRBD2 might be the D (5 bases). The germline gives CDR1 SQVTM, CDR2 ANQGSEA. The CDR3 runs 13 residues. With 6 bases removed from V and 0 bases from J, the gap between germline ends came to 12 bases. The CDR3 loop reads CSVGGRLSYEQYF. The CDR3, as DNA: TGCAGCGTAGGAGGACGCCTCTCCTACGAGCAGTACTTC.

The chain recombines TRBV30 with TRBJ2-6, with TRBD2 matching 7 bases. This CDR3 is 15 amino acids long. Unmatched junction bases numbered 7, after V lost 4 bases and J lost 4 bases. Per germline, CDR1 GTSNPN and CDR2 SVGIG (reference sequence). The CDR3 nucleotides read TGTGCCTGGATGAGGGGAGGGTCCGGGGCCAACGTCCTGACTTTC. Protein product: CAWMRGGSGANVLTF.

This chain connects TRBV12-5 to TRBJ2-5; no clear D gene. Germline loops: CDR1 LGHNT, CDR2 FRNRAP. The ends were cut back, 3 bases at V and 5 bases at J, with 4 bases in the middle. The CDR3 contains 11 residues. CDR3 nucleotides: TGTGCTAGTGGTTTTTCGGAGACCCAGTACTTC. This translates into CASGFSETQYF.

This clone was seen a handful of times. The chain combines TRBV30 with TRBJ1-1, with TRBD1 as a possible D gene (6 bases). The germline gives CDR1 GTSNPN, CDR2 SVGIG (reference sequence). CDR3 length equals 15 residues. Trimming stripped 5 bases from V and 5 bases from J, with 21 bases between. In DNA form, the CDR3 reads TGTGCCTGGGACCCCCAGGACAGCAGTAGGACTGAAGCTTTCTTT. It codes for CAWDPQDSSRTEAFF.

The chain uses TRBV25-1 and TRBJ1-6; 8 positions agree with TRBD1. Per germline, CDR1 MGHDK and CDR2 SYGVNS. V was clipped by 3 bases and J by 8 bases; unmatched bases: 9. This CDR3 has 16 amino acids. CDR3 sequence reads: CASSDPRGRGDSPLHF. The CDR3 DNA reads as TGTGCCAGCAGTGACCCCAGGGGGCGCGGGGATTCACCCCTCCACTTT.